This TCR beta chain emerged from a study of cytomegalovirus exposure and HLA in healthy donors. Amplification used 60 Vbeta primers and 13 Jbeta primers. TCRdb's table, derived via immunoSEQ multiplex PCR, lists solely in-frame clones and lacks some. The sample lists tens of thousands of clones, roughly 80% occurring once. This CDR3 contains 15 residues. Between the trimmed V and J ends, which lost 4 bases and 7 bases, there was a span of 17 bases. The germline CDR1 and CDR2 sequences are LGHNA and YSLEER. This clone was recorded once. Sample: PBMCs. This TCR came from a man in his fifties or sixties in good health and CMV-seronegative. The V gene is TRBV4-3, the J gene TRBJ2-1; weak D call: TRBD1 (6 bases). This chain's CDR3 is CASSLYRGLMNEQFF. The CDR3 region has the DNA TGCGCCAGCAGCCTGTATAGGGGGTTGATGAATGAGCAGTTCTTC.